This entry lists 17 T cell receptor beta chains sequenced from one sample in a study of T cells in Graves' hyperthyroidism and ophthalmopathy. The investigators amplified TCR beta CDR3 regions from RNA transcripts. Using the HTBI primer set, a first-round RT-PCR was run on the TCR CDR3. TCRdb reprocessed the multiplex PCR reads with MiXCR, giving one entry per CDR3 protein. Of approximately 530,000 distinct CDR3 sequences listed, around 20% are singletons. What was sequenced was blood. These receptors were obtained from a man in his forties or fifties with Graves' ophthalmopathy.

There are a few counts of this clonotype. This chain joins TRBV11-2 and TRBJ2-5; 7 nucleotides line up with TRBD1. Germline assignment: CDR1 SGHAT and CDR2 FQNNGV. This CDR3 region has 13 residues. V gave up 3 bases and J gave up 5 bases; unmatched junction bases: 3. The chain's CDR3 is CASSFGQVETQYF. CDR3 DNA sequence: TGTGCCAGCAGCTTCGGACAGGTGGAGACCCAGTACTTC.

The sample holds many counts of this clonotype. J is TRBJ1-1 and V is TRBV6-1; 8 positions match TRBD1. CDR1 is MNHNS, CDR2 SASEGT, per germline. The CDR3 has 15 amino acids. After removal of 5 bases from V and 1 base from J, the junction contained 6 bases not matched to a gene. CDR3 sequence (DNA): TGTGCCAGCAGTAGGACAGGGCGGCCGAACACTGAAGCTTTCTTT. Translated: CASSRTGRPNTEAFF.

V usage is TRBV20-1 and J usage is TRBJ1-2; D ambiguous. Between the trimmed V and J ends, which lost 6 bases and 7 bases, there was a span of 21 bases. Germline CDR1 is DFQATT and CDR2 is SNEGSKA (reference sequence). The CDR3 sequence is 14 residues long. The CDR3 reads CSATLLEGRGGYTF. CDR3 DNA: TGCAGTGCCACCCTCTTGGAGGGCCGAGGTGGCTACACCTTC.

This clonotype was found many times. The chain employs TRBV20-1 and TRBJ2-1; TRBD2 matches at 8 bases. The CDR3 sequence is 14 residues long. Losses at the gene ends were 3 bases for V and 8 bases for J; bases not matched to a gene: 9. CDR1 is DFQATT, CDR2 SNEGSKA, per germline (reference sequence). CDR3 loop: CSASGLAGIDEQFF. CDR3 nucleotides: TGCAGTGCTAGTGGCCTAGCGGGCATCGATGAGCAGTTCTTC.

Details on this clonotype: Being one base from a much bigger clone, this may be a read error. The chain has TRBV20-1 and TRBJ2-5; D is unclear. CDR1 is DFQATT, CDR2 SNEGSKA, per germline (reference sequence). The CDR3 length is 13 residues. CDR3 amino acids: CSAKRRTSEAQYF. CDR3 DNA sequence: TGCAGTGCTAAAAGGCGGACCTCAGAGGCCCAGTACTTC.

In this sample, this clonotype turned up many times. The chain joins TRBV28 to TRBJ1-1; D ambiguous. The V and J ends lost 7 bases and 5 bases respectively, with 17 bases between them. This CDR3 spans 14 amino acids. CDR1 is MDHEN and CDR2 is SYDVKM in the germline V gene. The chain's CDR3 is CASTRGEGRTEAFF. In nucleotides, the CDR3 is TGTGCCAGCACCCGAGGAGAAGGAAGGACTGAAGCTTTCTTT.

Here the CDR3 reads CASSLQENEQFF. In DNA form, the CDR3 reads TGCGCCAGCAGCTTACAAGAAAATGAGCAGTTCTTC. The chain has TRBV5-1 and TRBJ2-1; D not resolved. CDR1 and CDR2 from the germline V gene are SGHRS and YFSETQ. The CDR3 has 12 residues. V was pared by 2 bases and J by 7 bases, with 7 bases between.

Comment on this clonotype: With a much larger clone just one base away, this may be a read error. This chain links TRBV3-1 with TRBJ2-7, with D uncertain. V was pared by 1 base and J by 5 bases, with 9 bases between. This CDR3 contains 13 residues. From germline, CDR1 is LGHDT and CDR2 YNNKEL (reference sequence). The CDR3 DNA follows: TGTGCCAGCAGCCAAGGCCGAGTCGACGAGCAGTACTTC. Translation: CASSQGRVDEQYF.

This clonotype was counted at least ten times. The J gene is TRBJ1-6, the V gene TRBV27; D not resolved. This CDR3 is built from 17 residues. The V and J ends lost 5 bases and 0 bases respectively, with 14 bases between them. The germline V gene encodes CDR1 MNHEY and CDR2 SMNVEV (reference sequence). The DNA of the CDR3 is TGTGCCAGCAGTCCCACATCCAAGAGCTCCTATAATTCACCCCTCCACTTT. The encoded protein is CASSPTSKSSYNSPLHF.

In its sample, this clonotype was seen a few times. The V and J genes are TRBV7-9 and TRBJ2-1; tentative D call: TRBD2 (6 bases). The CDR3 sequence is 11 residues long. The germline V and J ends were trimmed by 6 bases and 10 bases, with 10 bases remaining between them. Germline V gene lookup returns CDR1 SEHNR and CDR2 FQNEAQ (reference sequence). CDR3 in DNA: TGTGCCAGCAGGCTCAGCGGGGAGCAGTTCTTC. Translated: CASRLSGEQFF.

This clonotype was found many times. The chain is built from TRBV2 and TRBJ2-7; the D is unclear. CDR1 is SNHLY and CDR2 is FYNNEI in the germline V gene. Trimming took off 4 bases at V and 4 bases at J, with 5 bases between the two ends. The CDR3 length is 11 residues. The CDR3 DNA is TGTGCCAGCAGTGCGGCTTACGAGCAGTACTTC. Protein sequence: CASSAAYEQYF.

J is TRBJ2-6 and V is TRBV28; 10 bases align to TRBD1. Germline CDR1 MDHEN, CDR2 SYDVKM. The ends lost 4 bases at V and 4 bases at J; junction bases unmatched: 4. The CDR3 is 16 residues long. CDR3: CASSSRTGGGANVLTF. CDR3 sequence (DNA): TGTGCCAGCAGTTCAAGGACAGGGGGAGGGGCCAACGTCCTGACTTTC.

This clonotype was counted ten times or more. The V and J genes are TRBV20-1 and TRBJ2-7, with D possibly called TRBD1 or TRBD2 (6 bases each). The CDR3 is 16 residues long. Between the trimmed V and J ends, which lost 0 bases and 2 bases, there was a span of 17 bases. Germline CDR1 is DFQATT and CDR2 is SNEGSKA (reference sequence). As DNA, the CDR3 is TGCAGTGCTAGAGAAACAGGGAGGTTCCAGCCCTACGAGCAGTACTTC. As protein: CSARETGRFQPYEQYF.

This clonotype has at least ten counts. For the CDR3, the DNA is TGTGCCAGCAGTCCCCTACTAGCGGCGGTTCAGTACTTC. Protein sequence: CASSPLLAAVQYF. The chain employs TRBV2 and TRBJ2-4, with 8 positions matching TRBD2. The CDR3 totals 13 residues. Germline CDR1 is SNHLY and CDR2 is FYNNEI. V lost 5 bases, J lost 11 bases, and 8 bases stayed unmatched.

This clonotype was found a few times. The V and J genes are TRBV5-1 and TRBJ1-5; tentative D call: TRBD1 (5 bases). The CDR3 consists of 13 residues. The germline CDR1 and CDR2 sequences are SGHRS and YFSETQ. The V and J ends lost 4 bases and 3 bases respectively, with 8 bases between them. Here the CDR3 DNA reads TGCGCCAGCAGCCCGGACACCAATCAGCCCCAGCATTTT. Amino acids: CASSPDTNQPQHF. The full variable domain, rest sourced from reference TRBV5-1 and TRBJ1-5, is KAGVTQTPRYLIKTRGQQVTLSCSPISGHRSVSWYQQTPGQGLQFLFEYFSETQRNKGNFPGRFSGRQFSNSRSEMNVSTLELGDSALYLCASSPDTNQPQHFGDGTRLSIL.

This clonotype was detected a few times. The rearrangement uses TRBV28 and TRBJ1-5, with D perhaps TRBD1 (6 bases). This CDR3 region has 14 residues. The V end was cut by 6 bases, the J end by 5 bases, with 14 bases between. Per the germline V gene, CDR1 is MDHEN and CDR2 is SYDVKM. The CDR3 DNA reads as TGTGCCAGCAGCCCCGGGACATGGGATCAGCCCCAGCATTTT. Translated: CASSPGTWDQPQHF.

This clonotype was seen many times. This sequence joins TRBV11-2 and TRBJ1-4; D is undetermined. From germline, CDR1 is SGHAT and CDR2 FQNNGV. Trimming pared 1 base from V and 0 bases from J, leaving 6 bases between. The CDR3 covers 15 residues. CDR3: CASSLVPTTNEKLFF. CDR3 nucleotides: TGTGCCAGCAGCTTAGTCCCAACAACTAATGAAAAACTGTTTTTT.